This TCR beta chain was obtained from a study of patients and donors after allogeneic stem cell transplantation. The length of the CDR3 is 13 residues. V gave up 3 bases and J gave up 7 bases; unmatched junction bases: 6. Germline V CDR1 and CDR2: LNHDA, SQIVND (reference sequence). TCRdb called the RT-PCR reads again in MiXCR, with one record for every CDR3 protein. The sample consists of 25,000 to 30,000 distinct CDR3 sequences, around 7.9% of them appearing once. Sequenced material: blood, either unsorted or a sorted T cell fraction (not recorded which). This chain joins TRBV19 and TRBJ2-7, with TRBD1 identical over 7 bases. The TCR was taken from a human donor who was either an allogeneic HSCT recipient or a stem cell or donor lymphocyte infusion donor (not recorded which). It is not recorded whose cells these are; they may come from a transplant donor. CDR3 amino acids: CASSIGQAGEQYF. The CDR3 coding sequence is TGTGCCAGTAGTATTGGACAGGCCGGGGAGCAGTACTTC.